This TCR beta chain was profiled in a study of cytomegalovirus exposure and HLA in healthy donors. Primers: 60 Vbeta forward and 13 Jbeta reverse. Here immunoSEQ multiplex PCR was the method, and the copy in TCRdb shows in-frame clones only, minus some. The table lists just over 95,000 clones, more than 60% of them singletons. The CDR3 covers 15 residues. J lost 8 bases, V lost 5 bases, and 12 bases had no gene match. Germline-derived CDR1 and CDR2 are MNHEY and SMNVEV (reference sequence). The rearrangement links TRBV27 to TRBJ1-2; 9 bases line up with TRBD1. The sample taken for sequencing was PBMCs. This clonotype was obtained from a human donor in good health. CDR3 sequence: CASSRGPQGAEGYTF. CDR3 DNA: TGTGCCAGCAGTCGCGGACCACAGGGGGCTGAGGGCTACACCTTC.